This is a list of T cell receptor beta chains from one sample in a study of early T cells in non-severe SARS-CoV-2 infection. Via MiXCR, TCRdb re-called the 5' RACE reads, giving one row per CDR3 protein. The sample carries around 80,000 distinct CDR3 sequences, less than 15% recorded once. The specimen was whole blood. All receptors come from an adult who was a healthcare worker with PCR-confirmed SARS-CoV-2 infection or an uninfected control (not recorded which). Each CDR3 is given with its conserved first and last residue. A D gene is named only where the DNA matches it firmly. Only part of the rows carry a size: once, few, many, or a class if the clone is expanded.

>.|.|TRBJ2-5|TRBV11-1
CASSLVSSEETQYF
TGTGCCAGCAGCTTAGTGAGCAGCGAAGAGACCCAGTACTTC
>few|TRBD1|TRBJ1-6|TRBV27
CASRPLDRADSPLHF
TGTGCCAGCAGACCCCTGGACAGGGCCGATTCACCCCTCCATTTT
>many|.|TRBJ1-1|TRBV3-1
CASSHRRILGGNTEAFF
TGTGCCAGCAGCCACCGCAGGATCCTGGGGGGAAACACTGAAGCTTTCTTT
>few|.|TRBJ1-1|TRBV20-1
CSASEGSTEAFF
TGCAGTGCTAGTGAGGGATCCACTGAAGCTTTCTTT
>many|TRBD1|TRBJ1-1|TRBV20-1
CSAVGQGSEAFF
TGCAGTGCTGTGGGACAGGGGAGTGAAGCTTTCTTT
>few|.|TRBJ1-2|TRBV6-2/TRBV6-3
CASRTTGEGYGYTF
TGTGCCAGCAGGACCACAGGAGAGGGATATGGCTACACCTTC
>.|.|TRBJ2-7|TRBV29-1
CSVAAAVGYEQYF
TGCAGCGTTGCCGCTGCGGTGGGCTACGAGCAGTACTTC
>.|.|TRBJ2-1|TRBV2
CASSYSEQFF
TGTGCCAGCAGTTACAGTGAGCAGTTCTTC
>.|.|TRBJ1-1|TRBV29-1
CSVENPAFF
TGCAGCGTTGAAAACCCAGCTTTCTTT
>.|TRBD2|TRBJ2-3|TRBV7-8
CASSSPRDRAGVGDTQYF
TGTGCCAGCAGCTCCCCGCGGGATAGGGCGGGAGTAGGAGATACGCAGTATTTT
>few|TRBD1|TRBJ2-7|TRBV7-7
CASSSKPGQTYEQYF
TGTGCCAGCAGCTCGAAGCCGGGACAGACCTACGAGCAGTACTTC
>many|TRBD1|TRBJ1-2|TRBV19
CASSPITGGGYGYTF
TGTGCCAGTAGTCCCATCACAGGGGGCGGCTATGGCTACACCTTC
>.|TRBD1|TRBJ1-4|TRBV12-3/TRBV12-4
CASSFRTGSNEKLFF
TGTGCCAGCAGTTTCCGGACAGGGTCTAATGAAAAACTGTTTTTT
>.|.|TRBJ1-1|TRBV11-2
CASSLRVGDMNTEAFF
TGTGCCAGCAGCTTACGGGTAGGTGACATGAACACTGAAGCTTTCTTT
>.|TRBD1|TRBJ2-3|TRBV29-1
CSVETGYNTQYF
TGCAGCGTTGAGACAGGGTACAATACGCAGTATTTT
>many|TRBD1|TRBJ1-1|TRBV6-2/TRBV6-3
CASRGDRNTEAFF
TGTGCCAGCAGAGGGGACAGGAACACTGAAGCTTTCTTT
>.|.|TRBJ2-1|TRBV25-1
CASRAGLLNEQFF
TGTGCCAGCAGGGCAGGACTACTCAATGAGCAGTTCTTC
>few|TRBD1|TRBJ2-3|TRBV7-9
CASSSRQGGTDTQYF
TGTGCCAGCAGTTCAAGACAGGGTGGAACAGATACGCAGTATTTT
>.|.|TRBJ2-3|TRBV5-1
CASSRPPSDTQYF
TGCGCCAGCAGCCGACCACCCTCAGATACGCAGTATTTT
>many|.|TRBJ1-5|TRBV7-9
CASSLPEDNQPQHF
TGTGCCAGCAGCCTACCAGAGGACAATCAGCCCCAGCATTTT
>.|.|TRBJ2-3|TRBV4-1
CASSQAGLEDTQYF
TGCGCCAGCAGCCAAGCCGGACTTGAAGATACGCAGTATTTT
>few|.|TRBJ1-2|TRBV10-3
CATQSGDDGYTF
TGTGCCACCCAGTCGGGGGACGATGGCTACACCTTC
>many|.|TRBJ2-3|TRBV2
CASTAGELTDTQYF
TGTGCCAGCACGGCCGGGGAATTGACAGATACGCAGTATTTT
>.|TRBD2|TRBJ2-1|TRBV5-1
CASQTSGSDDQFF
TGCGCCAGCCAGACTAGCGGGAGTGATGATCAGTTCTTC
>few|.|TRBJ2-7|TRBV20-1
CSARAGYEQYF
TGCAGTGCTAGAGCGGGATACGAGCAGTACTTC
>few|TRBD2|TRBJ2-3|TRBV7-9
CASSSTGTSRNTQYF
TGTGCCAGCAGCTCGACAGGGACTAGCAGGAATACGCAGTATTTT
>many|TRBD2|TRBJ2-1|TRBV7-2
CASGLASSYNEQFF
TGTGCCAGCGGACTAGCGAGCTCCTACAATGAGCAGTTCTTC
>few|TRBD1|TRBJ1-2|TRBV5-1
CASSLQRSSGGVRDGYTF
TGCGCCAGCAGCCTCCAGAGGTCGTCAGGGGGAGTAAGGGATGGCTACACCTTC
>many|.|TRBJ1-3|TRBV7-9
CASSKRNFGAENTIYF
TGTGCCAGCAGCAAGCGAAACTTTGGCGCTGAAAACACCATATATTTT
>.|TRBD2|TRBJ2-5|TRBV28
CASRRPSGGAETQYF
TGTGCCAGCAGGAGACCAAGCGGGGGGGCAGAGACCCAGTACTTC
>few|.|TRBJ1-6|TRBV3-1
CASSRTVSSPLHF
TGTGCCAGCAGCCGAACAGTTAGCTCACCCCTCCACTTT
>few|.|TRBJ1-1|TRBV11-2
CASAIGAGRDTEAFF
TGTGCCAGCGCGATCGGGGCCGGGAGGGATACTGAAGCTTTCTTT
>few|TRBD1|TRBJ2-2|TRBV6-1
CASSRDRVSGELFF
TGTGCCAGCAGTCGGGACAGGGTATCCGGGGAGCTGTTTTTT
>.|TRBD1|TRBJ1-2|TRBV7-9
CASSYTGTGHYGYTF
TGTGCCAGCAGCTATACCGGGACAGGGCACTATGGCTACACCTTC
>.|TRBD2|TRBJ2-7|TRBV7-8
CASSRGLAGFYEQYF
TGTGCCAGCAGCCGGGGACTAGCGGGCTTCTACGAGCAGTACTTC
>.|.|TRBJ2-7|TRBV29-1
CSVEVGSYEQYF
TGCAGCGTTGAAGTCGGTTCCTACGAGCAGTACTTC
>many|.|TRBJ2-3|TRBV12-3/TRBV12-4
CASSFVGTDTQYF
TGTGCCAGCAGTTTCGTCGGCACAGATACGCAGTATTTT
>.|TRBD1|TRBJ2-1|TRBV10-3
CAASPGTGIDEQFF
TGTGCCGCCTCCCCCGGGACAGGGATCGATGAGCAGTTCTTC
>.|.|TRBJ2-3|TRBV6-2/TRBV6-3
CASSYGSINTDTQYF
TGTGCCAGCAGTTACGGTAGTATTAACACAGATACGCAGTATTTT
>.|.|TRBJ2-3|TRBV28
CASKVGGTDTQYF
TGTGCCAGCAAAGTTGGAGGCACAGATACGCAGTATTTT
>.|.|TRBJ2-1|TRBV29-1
CSTRGGYSYNEQFF
TGCAGCACAAGGGGAGGATACTCCTACAATGAGCAGTTCTTC
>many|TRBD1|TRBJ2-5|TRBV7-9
CASSPSQPGQGTETQYF
TGTGCCAGCAGCCCCTCGCAACCGGGACAGGGCACGGAGACCCAGTACTTC
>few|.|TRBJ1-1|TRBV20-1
CSARVGSGTEAFF
TGCAGTGCTAGGGTCGGTTCGGGCACTGAAGCTTTCTTT